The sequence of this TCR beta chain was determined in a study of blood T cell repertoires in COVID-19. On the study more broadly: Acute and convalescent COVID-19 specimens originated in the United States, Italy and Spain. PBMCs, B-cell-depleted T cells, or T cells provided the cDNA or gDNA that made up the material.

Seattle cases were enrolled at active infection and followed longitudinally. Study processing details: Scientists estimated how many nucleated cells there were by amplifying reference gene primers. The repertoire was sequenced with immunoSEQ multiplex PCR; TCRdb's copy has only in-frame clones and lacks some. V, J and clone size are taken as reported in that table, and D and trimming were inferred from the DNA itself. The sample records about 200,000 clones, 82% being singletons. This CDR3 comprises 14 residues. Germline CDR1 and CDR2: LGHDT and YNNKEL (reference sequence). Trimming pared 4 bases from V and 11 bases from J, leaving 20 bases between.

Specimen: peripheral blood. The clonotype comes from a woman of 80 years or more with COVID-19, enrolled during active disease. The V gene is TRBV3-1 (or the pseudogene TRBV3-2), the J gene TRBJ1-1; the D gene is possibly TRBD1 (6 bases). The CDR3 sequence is CASSPLLATGEAFF. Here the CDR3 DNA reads TGTGCCAGCAGCCCTCTTCTGGCGACAGGCGAGGCTTTCTTT.